The 27 T cell receptor beta chains presented below share a single source sample, sequenced in a study of CD8+ T cells in alopecia areata. cDNA reverse transcribed from extracted RNA served as the sequencing template. Sequencing used immunoSEQ multiplex PCR; TCRdb keeps in-frame clones, though not all of them. The sample has about 180,000 clones, about 72% seen once. The sample in question was CD8+ T cells sorted from blood, obtained at week 0. Receptor source: a human donor with alopecia areata.

In its sample, this clone was seen a few times. The chain joins TRBV6-5 to TRBJ1-1; D uncertain. Trimming cost V 10 bases and J 3 bases, with 21 bases left between them. This CDR3 region has 15 residues. Germline V CDR1 and CDR2: MNHEY, SVGAGI. This CDR3 reads CATNPSGSLYTEAFF. The CDR3 nucleotides are TGTGCCACCAATCCTAGCGGCTCGCTATACACTGAAGCTTTCTTT.

This clone showed up just a few times. This chain uses TRBV29-1 with TRBJ2-7, with D perhaps matching TRBD2 (5 bases). Germline CDR1 reads SQVTM; CDR2 reads ANQGSEA. CDR3 length: 12 residues. Trimming left V 3 bases short and J 3 bases short, with 9 bases between. This CDR3 reads CSVEREGYEQYF. CDR3 sequence (DNA): TGCAGCGTTGAGCGCGAGGGCTACGAGCAGTACTTC.

Within the sample, this clone is medium-sized. The rearrangement uses TRBV5-1 and TRBJ1-2, with D unclear. The CDR3 has 15 amino acids. The germline V gene encodes CDR1 SGHRS and CDR2 YFSETQ. V was trimmed by 1 base and J by 0 bases, leaving 10 bases between them. The CDR3 reads CASSLSQHPNYGYTF. The CDR3 DNA reads TGCGCCAGCAGCTTGAGTCAACACCCTAACTATGGCTACACCTTC.

The CDR3 is CASSQPGTANEQFF. CDR3 DNA: TGCGCCAGCAGCCAGCCCGGGACAGCCAATGAGCAGTTCTTC. This chain connects TRBV4-1 to TRBJ2-1; 7 nucleotides agree with TRBD1. J gave up 6 bases and V 3 bases, and 5 bases lay outside the gene matches. CDR3 length: 14 residues. Per the germline V gene, CDR1 is MGHRA and CDR2 is YSYEKL.

The chain employs TRBV10-3 and TRBJ1-1; 7 nucleotides match TRBD1. After removal of 8 bases from V and 5 bases from J, the junction contained 8 bases not matched to a gene. The CDR3 loop spans 13 amino acids. CDR1 is ENHRY and CDR2 is SYGVKD in the germline V gene. The CDR3 region has the DNA TGTGCCATCGGGGACAGCGAACATACTGAAGCTTTCTTT. This sequence encodes CAIGDSEHTEAFF.

The sample holds a few counts of this clone. This rearrangement joins TRBV29-1 to TRBJ1-2, with D perhaps matching TRBD1 (6 bases). Deletions cut 4 bases from V and 2 bases from J, with 11 bases between. This CDR3 comprises 13 residues. Per the germline V gene, CDR1 is SQVTM and CDR2 is ANQGSEA. In DNA, the CDR3 is TGCAGCGTTGCCACAGGGCCCAACTATGGCTACACCTTC. This encodes CSVATGPNYGYTF.

This sequence joins TRBV30 and TRBJ1-5, with D perhaps matching TRBD1 (5 bases). The CDR3 length is 12 residues. Germline V gives CDR1 GTSNPN, CDR2 SVGIG (reference sequence). The V gene lost 1 base and the J gene lost 4 bases, with 5 bases spanning the gap. CDR3 DNA: TGTGCCTGGAGTGAGGGGAATCAGCCCCAGCATTTT. Residues: CAWSEGNQPQHF.

The chain carries TRBV15 and TRBJ2-4; TRBD2 is a possible D gene (6 bases). V was pared by 0 bases and J by 2 bases, with 8 bases between. Per germline, CDR1 LNHNV and CDR2 YYDKDF (reference sequence). This CDR3 is 15 amino acids long. CDR3 nucleotide sequence: TGTGCCACCAGCAGAGACGCGGGAACCAAAAACATTCAGTACTTC. Protein: CATSRDAGTKNIQYF.

This clone was seen more than once but under ten times. J is TRBJ2-3 and V is TRBV5-1; D uncertain. This CDR3 comprises 9 residues. The V end was cut by 7 bases, the J end by 13 bases, with 10 bases between. The germline CDR1 and CDR2 sequences are SGHRS and YFSETQ. CDR3 in DNA: TGCGCCAGCCCCGGGTCGGAGTATTTT. Its translation is CASPGSEYF.

In DNA, the CDR3 is TGTGCCAGCACAGGGGACAGGGAAGCTTTCTTT. Residues: CASTGDREAFF. The J gene is TRBJ1-1, the V gene TRBV5-6; 8 nucleotides align to TRBD1. The CDR3 has 11 amino acids. Germline CDR1 and CDR2: SGHDT and YYEEEE. V gave up 6 bases and J gave up 8 bases; unmatched junction bases: 3.

The chain carries TRBV11-3 and TRBJ2-7; D is unresolved. Between the trimmed V and J ends, which lost 1 base and 2 bases, there was a span of 6 bases. This CDR3 has 13 residues. Germline V gene data show CDR1 as SGHNT and CDR2 as YENEEA. CDR3 sequence: CASSLASTYEQYF. The CDR3 DNA is TGTGCCAGCAGCTTAGCCAGCACCTACGAGCAGTACTTC.

The chain links TRBV25-1 to TRBJ2-2; D perhaps matches TRBD1 (6 bases). V dropped 3 bases and J dropped 7 bases, with 9 bases sitting between them. CDR3 size: 13 residues. The V gene's germline CDR1 is MGHDK and CDR2 SYGVNS. The CDR3 nucleotides read TGTGCCAGCAGTGACCAGGGGCACGGGGAGCTGTTTTTT. This codes for CASSDQGHGELFF.

The chain employs TRBV10-2 and TRBJ2-1; 9 bases are shared with TRBD1. V gave up 5 bases and J gave up 7 bases; unmatched junction bases: 3. Germline CDR1 and CDR2: WSHSY and SAAADI. This CDR3 comprises 13 residues. CDR3 nucleotides: TGCGCCAGCAGTCTGACAGGGGGGAATGAGCAGTTCTTC. Residues: CASSLTGGNEQFF.

The chain carries TRBV30 and TRBJ2-7, with D unresolved. Trimming stripped 4 bases from V and 0 bases from J, with 13 bases between. The CDR3 is made up of 14 amino acids. The germline V gene has CDR1 GTSNPN and CDR2 SVGIG (reference sequence). The CDR3 DNA is TGTGCCTGGATGACCGTTCAAAGCTCCTACGAGCAGTACTTC. As protein: CAWMTVQSSYEQYF.

V and J are TRBV5-6 and TRBJ2-1; TRBD1 or TRBD2 may be the D gene (5 bases each). Between the trimmed V and J ends, which lost 4 bases and 3 bases, there was a span of 11 bases. The CDR3 is 14 residues long. Germline CDR1 is SGHDT and CDR2 is YYEEEE. DNA for the CDR3: TGTGCCAGCAGCCCCGGGACCCTCTACAATGAGCAGTTCTTC. Translation: CASSPGTLYNEQFF.

V usage is TRBV25-1 and J usage is TRBJ1-6, with D perhaps TRBD1 (6 bases). V lost 4 bases to trimming and J lost 8 bases, with 12 bases between them. CDR1 is MGHDK and CDR2 is SYGVNS in the germline V gene. The CDR3 loop spans 14 amino acids. DNA of the CDR3: TGTGCCAGCAGTGTCCGGGACAAGGATTCACCCCTCCACTTT. The encoded protein is CASSVRDKDSPLHF.

This clone was recorded only once. V gene TRBV6-5 combines with J gene TRBJ2-3; no definite D call. Germline V gene lookup returns CDR1 MNHEY and CDR2 SVGAGI. The CDR3 is made up of 11 amino acids. V was trimmed by 6 bases and J by 3 bases, leaving 4 bases between them. This CDR3 reads CASSTTDTQYF. The CDR3 nucleotides are TGTGCCAGCAGCACTACAGATACGCAGTATTTT.

The chain has TRBV23-1 and TRBJ1-5, with TRBD1 as a possible D gene (5 bases). TRBV23-1 is annotated as an ORF whose role is uncertain. The CDR3 contains 15 residues. The V end lost 5 bases, the J end lost 6 bases, and 17 bases lay between the germline ends. Here the CDR3 reads CASSKSQVEGQPQHF. Here the CDR3 DNA reads TGCGCCAGCAGTAAGTCACAGGTAGAGGGTCAGCCCCAGCATTTT.

This rearrangement joins TRBV5-6 to TRBJ1-1; the D is unclear. The CDR3 is made up of 14 amino acids. Germline CDR1 and CDR2: SGHDT and YYEEEE. Trimming shortened V by 5 bases and J by 1 base, and 12 bases separated the two germline ends. The CDR3 sequence: CASRPGSANTEAFF. The CDR3 DNA sequence: TGTGCCAGCAGACCGGGTTCGGCGAACACTGAAGCTTTCTTT.

The chain is built from TRBV29-1 and TRBJ1-1; D ambiguous. V was cut by 0 bases and J by 5 bases, with 4 bases left in between. The CDR3 runs 11 residues. Germline CDR1 SQVTM, CDR2 ANQGSEA. The CDR3 DNA reads TGCAGCGTTGAAGAACAGACTGAAGCTTTCTTT. Translated: CSVEEQTEAFF. Complete variable domain (other parts from reference TRBV29-1 and TRBJ1-1): SAVISQKPSRDICQRGTSLTIQCQVDSQVTMMFWYRQQPGQSLTLIATANQGSEATYESGFVIDKFPISRPNLTFSTLTVSNMSPEDSSIYLCSVEEQTEAFFGQGTRLTVV.

This clone appeared a few times. This rearrangement joins TRBV21-1 to TRBJ2-7. TRBV21-1 is given as a pseudogene. The CDR3 has 13 residues. CDR3 amino acids: CASSNGQGSGQYF. CDR3 sequence (DNA): TGTGCCAGCAGCAACGGGCAGGGCAGCGGACAGTACTTC.

The gene calls are TRBV6-1 and TRBJ1-2; D unclear. CDR1 is MNHNS and CDR2 is SASEGT in the germline V gene. V gave up 3 bases and J gave up 1 base, with 9 bases separating them. The CDR3 sequence is 14 residues long. This CDR3 reads CASSDHRNNYGYTF. The CDR3 bases are TGTGCCAGCAGTGATCACAGAAATAACTATGGCTACACCTTC.

The J gene is TRBJ2-7, the V gene TRBV7-9, with TRBD1 as a possible D gene (5 bases). The CDR3 totals 14 residues. V lost 4 bases to trimming and J lost 3 bases, with 13 bases between them. Germline lookup yields CDR1 SEHNR and CDR2 FQNEAQ (reference sequence). The DNA of the CDR3 is TGTGCCAGCAGCTCCATGGGGCAGGTCTACGAGCAGTACTTC. Encoded protein: CASSSMGQVYEQYF.

The gene calls are TRBV30 and TRBJ2-3; TRBD2 matches 7 bases. The V gene's germline CDR1 is GTSNPN and CDR2 SVGIG (reference sequence). J was trimmed by 2 bases and V by 4 bases; bases with no gene match: 12. The length of the CDR3 is 16 residues. CDR3 sequence (DNA): TGTGCCTGGATGGAGTATGAGACTAGCTTCACAGATACGCAGTATTTT. The encoded protein is CAWMEYETSFTDTQYF.

The gene calls are TRBV13 and TRBJ2-7; D not resolved. CDR3 length: 14 amino acids. CDR1 and CDR2 (germline): PRHDT, FYEKMQ (reference sequence). The V end was cut by 2 bases, the J end by 6 bases, with 14 bases between. CDR3 region: CASSLTFPPSEQYF. CDR3 nucleotides: TGTGCCAGCAGCTTAACTTTCCCTCCAAGCGAGCAGTACTTC.

V usage is TRBV5-1 and J usage is TRBJ2-7; TRBD1 matches 9 bases. Germline CDR1 reads SGHRS; CDR2 reads YFSETQ. The length of the CDR3 is 15 residues. V lost 4 bases and J lost 4; bases outside the gene matches: 9. The CDR3 DNA reads TGCGCCAGCAGCATACAGGGGGCGTCTTCGTACGAGCAGTACTTC. This sequence encodes CASSIQGASSYEQYF.

This sequence joins TRBV6-6 and TRBJ2-7; no clear D gene. The CDR3 is 13 amino acids. Trimming cost V 4 bases and J 2 bases, with 9 bases left between them. Germline-derived CDR1 and CDR2 are MNHNY and SVGAGI (reference sequence). CDR3 bases: TGTGCCAGCAGTTTTGCAGATGCCTACGAGCAGTACTTC. It encodes CASSFADAYEQYF.